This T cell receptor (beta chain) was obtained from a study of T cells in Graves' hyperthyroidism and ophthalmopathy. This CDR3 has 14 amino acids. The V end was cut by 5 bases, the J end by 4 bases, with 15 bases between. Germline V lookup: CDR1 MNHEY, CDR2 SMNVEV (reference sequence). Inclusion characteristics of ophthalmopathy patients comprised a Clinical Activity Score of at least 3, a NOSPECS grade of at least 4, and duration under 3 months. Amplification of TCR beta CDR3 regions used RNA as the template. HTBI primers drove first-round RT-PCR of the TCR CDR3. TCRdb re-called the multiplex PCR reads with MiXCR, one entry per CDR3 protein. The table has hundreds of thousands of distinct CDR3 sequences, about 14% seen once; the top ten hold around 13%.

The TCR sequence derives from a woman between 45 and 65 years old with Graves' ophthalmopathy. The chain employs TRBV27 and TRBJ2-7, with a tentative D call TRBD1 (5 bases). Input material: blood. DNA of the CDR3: TGTGCCAGCAGTGGCGACAGAAATTCTTACGAGCAGTACTTC. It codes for CASSGDRNSYEQYF.